This T cell receptor beta chain stems from a study of T cell responses to AZD1222 COVID-19 vaccine. Trimming stripped 2 bases from V and 1 base from J, with 14 bases between. CDR3 length: 15 amino acids. CDR1 is GTSNPN and CDR2 is SVGIG in the germline V gene (reference sequence). Sequencing used immunoSEQ multiplex PCR; TCRdb keeps in-frame clones, though not all of them. The sample holds about 150,000 clones, over 75% seen once. The gene calls are TRBV30 and TRBJ1-2; the D gene is possibly TRBD1 (6 bases). This sequence originates from an adult who received the AZD1222 COVID-19 vaccine. This specimen was peripheral blood, taken 28 days after the second AZD1222 dose. The CDR3 region is CAWSPRDTLNYGYTF. The DNA of the CDR3 is TGTGCCTGGAGTCCTCGGGACACCCTTAACTATGGCTACACCTTC. Full variable domain (outside the CDR3, taken from reference TRBV30 and TRBJ1-2): SQTIHQWPATLVQPVGSPLSLECTVEGTSNPNLYWYRQAAGRGLQLLFYSVGIGQISSEVPQNLSASRPQDRQFILSSKKLLLSDSGFYLCAWSPRDTLNYGYTFGSGTRLTVV.